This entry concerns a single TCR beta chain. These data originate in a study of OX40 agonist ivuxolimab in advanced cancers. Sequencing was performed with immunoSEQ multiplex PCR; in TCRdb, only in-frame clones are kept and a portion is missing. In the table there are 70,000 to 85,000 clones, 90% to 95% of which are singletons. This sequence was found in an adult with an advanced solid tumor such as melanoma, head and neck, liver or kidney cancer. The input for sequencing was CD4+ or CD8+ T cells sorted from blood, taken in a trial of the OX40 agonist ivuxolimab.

CDR3 region: CASSRGAGPHEQYF. DNA of the CDR3: TGTGCCAGCAGTAGAGGGGCGGGACCCCACGAGCAGTACTTC. The V gene is TRBV7-2, the J gene TRBJ2-7, with D maybe TRBD2 (6 bases). The CDR3 loop spans 14 amino acids. V was shortened by 6 bases and J by 5 bases, with 17 bases between the two germline ends. The germline V gene has CDR1 SGHTA and CDR2 FQGNSA.